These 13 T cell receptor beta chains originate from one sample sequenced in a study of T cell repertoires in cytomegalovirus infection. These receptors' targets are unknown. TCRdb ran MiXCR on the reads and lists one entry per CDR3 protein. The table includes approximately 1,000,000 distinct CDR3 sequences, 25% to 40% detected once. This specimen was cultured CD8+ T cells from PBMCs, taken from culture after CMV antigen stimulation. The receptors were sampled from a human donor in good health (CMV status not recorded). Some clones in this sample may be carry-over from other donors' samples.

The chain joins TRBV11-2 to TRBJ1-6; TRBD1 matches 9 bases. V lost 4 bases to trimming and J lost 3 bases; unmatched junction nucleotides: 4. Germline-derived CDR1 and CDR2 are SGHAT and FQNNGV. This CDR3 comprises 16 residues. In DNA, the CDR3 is TGTGCCAGCAGCTGGGGACAGGGTTACTATAATTCACCCCTCCACTTT. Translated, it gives CASSWGQGYYNSPLHF.

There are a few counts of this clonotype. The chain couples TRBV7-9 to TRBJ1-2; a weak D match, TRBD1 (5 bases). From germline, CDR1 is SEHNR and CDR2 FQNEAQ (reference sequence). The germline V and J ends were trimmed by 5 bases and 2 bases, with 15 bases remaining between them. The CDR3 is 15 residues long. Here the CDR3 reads CASSPPEGLNYGYTF. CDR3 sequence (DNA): TGTGCCAGCAGCCCCCCGGAGGGGTTGAACTATGGCTACACCTTC.

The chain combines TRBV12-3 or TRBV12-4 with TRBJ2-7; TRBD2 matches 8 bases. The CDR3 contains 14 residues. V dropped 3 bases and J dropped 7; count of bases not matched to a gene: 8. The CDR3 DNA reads TGTGCCAGCAGTTTTGGCGGGGGGCCGAAGGAGCAGTACTTC. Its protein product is CASSFGGGPKEQYF.

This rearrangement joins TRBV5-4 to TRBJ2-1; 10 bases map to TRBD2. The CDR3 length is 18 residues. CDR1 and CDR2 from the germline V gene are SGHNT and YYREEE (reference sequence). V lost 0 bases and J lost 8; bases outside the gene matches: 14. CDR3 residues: CASSLEGLAGARRDEQFF. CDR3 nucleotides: TGTGCCAGCAGCTTGGAGGGTCTAGCGGGGGCCAGAAGGGATGAGCAGTTCTTC.

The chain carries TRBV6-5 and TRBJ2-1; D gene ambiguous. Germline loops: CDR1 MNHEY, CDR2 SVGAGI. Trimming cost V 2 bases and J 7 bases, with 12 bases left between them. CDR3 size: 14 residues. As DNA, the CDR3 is TGTGCCAGCAGTTACGGGTACCCAACGAATGAGCAGTTCTTC. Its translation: CASSYGYPTNEQFF.

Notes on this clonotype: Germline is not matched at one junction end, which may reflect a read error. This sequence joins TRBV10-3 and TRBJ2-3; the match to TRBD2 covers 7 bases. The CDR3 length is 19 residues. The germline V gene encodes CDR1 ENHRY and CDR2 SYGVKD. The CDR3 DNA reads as TGTACCATCAGTGAGCCAACCGGAGAAAGGGACTACGACCCAGATACGCAGTATTTT. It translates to CTISEPTGERDYDPDTQYF.

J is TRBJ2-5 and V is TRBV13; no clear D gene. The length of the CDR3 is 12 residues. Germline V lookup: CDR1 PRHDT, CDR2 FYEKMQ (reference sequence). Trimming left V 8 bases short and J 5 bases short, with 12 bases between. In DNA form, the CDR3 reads TGTGCCAGCTCACTTTACGCGGAGACCCAGTACTTC. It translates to CASSLYAETQYF.

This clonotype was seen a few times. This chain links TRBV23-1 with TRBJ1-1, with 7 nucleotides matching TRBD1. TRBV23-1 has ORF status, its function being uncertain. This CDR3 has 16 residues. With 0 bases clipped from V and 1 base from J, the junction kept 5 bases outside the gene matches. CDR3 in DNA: TGCGCCAGCAGTCAATCGACAGGGACACCGAACACTGAAGCTTTCTTT. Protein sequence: CASSQSTGTPNTEAFF.

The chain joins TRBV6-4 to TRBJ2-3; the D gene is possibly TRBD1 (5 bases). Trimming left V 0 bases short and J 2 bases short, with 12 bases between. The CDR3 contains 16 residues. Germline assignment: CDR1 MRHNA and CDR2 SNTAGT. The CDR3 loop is CASSDSMGPLTDTQYF. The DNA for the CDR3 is TGTGCCAGCAGTGACTCGATGGGGCCTCTCACAGATACGCAGTATTTT.

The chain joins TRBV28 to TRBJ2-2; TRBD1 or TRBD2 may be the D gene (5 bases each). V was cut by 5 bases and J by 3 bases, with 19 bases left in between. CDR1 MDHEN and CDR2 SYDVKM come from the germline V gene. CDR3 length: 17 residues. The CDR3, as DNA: TGTGCCAGCAGTCCGACCCCCGGGACCGGCGACACCGGGGAGCTGTTTTTT. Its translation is CASSPTPGTGDTGELFF.

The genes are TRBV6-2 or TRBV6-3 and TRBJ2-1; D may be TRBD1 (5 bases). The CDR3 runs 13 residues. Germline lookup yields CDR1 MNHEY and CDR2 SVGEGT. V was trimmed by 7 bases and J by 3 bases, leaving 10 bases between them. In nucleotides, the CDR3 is TGTGCCAGCACCCTCGACAGCTACAATGAGCAGTTCTTC. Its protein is CASTLDSYNEQFF.

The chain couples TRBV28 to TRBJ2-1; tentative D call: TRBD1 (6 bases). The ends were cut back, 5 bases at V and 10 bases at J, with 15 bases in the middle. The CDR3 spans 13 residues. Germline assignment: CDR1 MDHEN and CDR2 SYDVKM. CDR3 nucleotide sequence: TGTGCCAGCAGTCTCCCTGGACAGAGAGAGCAGTTCTTC. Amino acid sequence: CASSLPGQREQFF.

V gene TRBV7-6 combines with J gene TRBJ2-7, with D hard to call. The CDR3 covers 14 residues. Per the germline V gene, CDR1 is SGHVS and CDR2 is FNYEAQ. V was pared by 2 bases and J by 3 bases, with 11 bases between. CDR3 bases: TGTGCCAGCAGCTTATCGTTCCGAAACTACGAGCAGTACTTC. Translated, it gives CASSLSFRNYEQYF.